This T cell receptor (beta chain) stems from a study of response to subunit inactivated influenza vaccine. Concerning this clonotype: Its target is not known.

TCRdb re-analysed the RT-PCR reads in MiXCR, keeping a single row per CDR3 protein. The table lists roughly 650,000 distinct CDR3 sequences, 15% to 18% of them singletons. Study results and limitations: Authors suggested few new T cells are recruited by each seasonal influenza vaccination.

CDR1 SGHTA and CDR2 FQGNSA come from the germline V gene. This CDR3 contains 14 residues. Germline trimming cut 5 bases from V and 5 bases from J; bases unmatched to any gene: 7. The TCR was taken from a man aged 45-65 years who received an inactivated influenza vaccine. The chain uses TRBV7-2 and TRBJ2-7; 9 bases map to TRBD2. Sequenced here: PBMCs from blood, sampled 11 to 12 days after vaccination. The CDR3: CASSPSGTIDEQYF. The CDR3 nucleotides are TGTGCCAGCAGCCCTAGCGGGACCATCGACGAGCAGTACTTC.